The clone carrying this T cell receptor beta chain was found once. The data were obtained in a study of blood T cell repertoires in COVID-19. In the study overall: The United States, Italy and Spain provided the acute and convalescent COVID-19 samples. Sample material is recorded as cDNA or gDNA derived from T cells, B-cell-depleted T cells, or PBMCs.

Generated by immunoSEQ multiplex PCR, the TCRdb table keeps only in-frame clones and is missing some. Of some 270,000 clones listed, about 89% are singletons. Germline CDR1 and CDR2: SGHNT and YYREEE (reference sequence). J was trimmed by 5 bases and V by 0 bases; bases with no gene match: 13. The CDR3 is 18 amino acids. Sequenced sample: peripheral blood. The TCR comes from a middle-aged man with active or convalescent COVID-19. The chain recombines TRBV5-4 with TRBJ2-1; TRBD1 matches 8 bases. Here the CDR3 DNA reads TGTGCCAGCAGCTTGGGCGGGGACAGGAGGATCTATAACAATGAGCAGTTCTTC. Protein sequence: CASSLGGDRRIYNNEQFF.